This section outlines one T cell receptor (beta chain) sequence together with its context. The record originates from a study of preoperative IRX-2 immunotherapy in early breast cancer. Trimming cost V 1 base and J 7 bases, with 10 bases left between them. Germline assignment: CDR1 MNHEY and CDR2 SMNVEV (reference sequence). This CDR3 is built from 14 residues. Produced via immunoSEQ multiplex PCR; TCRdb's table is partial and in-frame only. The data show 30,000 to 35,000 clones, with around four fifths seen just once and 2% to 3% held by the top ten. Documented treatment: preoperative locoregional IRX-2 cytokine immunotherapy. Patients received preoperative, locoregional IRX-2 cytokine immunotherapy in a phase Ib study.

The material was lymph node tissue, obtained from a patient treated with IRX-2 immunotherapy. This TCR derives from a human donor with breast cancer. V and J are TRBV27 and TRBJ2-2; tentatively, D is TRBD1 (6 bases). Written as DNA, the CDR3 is TGTGCCAGCAGTTTATATGGGGGCGTCGGGGAGCTGTTTTTT. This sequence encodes CASSLYGGVGELFF.